These 17 T cell receptor beta chains share one sample of origin, sequenced in a study of post-analysis software for immune sequencing data. Study-wide findings and caveats: About five TRBV segments appeared more often in patients than in controls, and TRBV5-6, TRBV5-1 and TRBV20-1 were among these.

TCR beta libraries were prepared from cDNA with unique molecular identifiers. One entry per CDR3 protein results from TCRdb running MiXCR on the PCR reads. The table includes fewer than 850,000 distinct CDR3 sequences, under 60% detected once. The antigens for these receptors are not known. Sequencing input: blood. These receptors were obtained from a girl between 10 and 17 years old with multiple sclerosis.

V usage is TRBV5-6 and J usage is TRBJ1-1; D is ambiguous. Germline V lookup: CDR1 SGHDT, CDR2 YYEEEE. The CDR3 length is 14 residues. Between the trimmed V and J ends, which lost 4 bases and 1 base, there was a span of 11 bases. The CDR3 DNA is TGTGCCAGCAGCGGACGGGTGGAGAACACTGAAGCTTTCTTT. Encoded protein: CASSGRVENTEAFF.

There are a few counts of this clonotype. The chain carries TRBV27 and TRBJ2-7; 9 positions match TRBD1. Trimming removed 5 bases from V and 4 bases from J; junction bases left unmatched: 12. Germline CDR1 reads MNHEY; CDR2 reads SMNVEV (reference sequence). This CDR3 contains 16 residues. CDR3 sequence: CASSLTNPGQGYEQYF. As DNA, the CDR3 is TGTGCCAGCAGTCTGACCAATCCGGGACAGGGTTACGAGCAGTACTTC.

This clonotype has only a few counts. The chain combines TRBV12-3 or TRBV12-4 with TRBJ2-1, with 7 positions matching TRBD1. The CDR3 covers 14 residues. Trimming cost V 6 bases and J 0 bases; bases outside gene matches: 2. This chain's CDR3 is CASRNRGSYNEQFF. The CDR3 bases are TGTGCCAGCAGGAACAGGGGCTCCTACAATGAGCAGTTCTTC.

The CDR3 DNA sequence: TGTGCCAGCAGTTACAAGGGCTTGGGCTACACCTTC. Translation: CASSYKGLGYTF. The gene calls are TRBV6-5 and TRBJ1-2; D not resolved. Trimming took 2 bases from V and 8 from J, leaving 9 bases between them. The CDR3 contains 12 residues. Per germline, CDR1 MNHEY and CDR2 SVGAGI.

CDR3 DNA: TGTGCCAGCAGTTTTGGCGGGGGGGCGTCAGATACGCAGTATTTT. Residues: CASSFGGGASDTQYF. The rearrangement uses TRBV12-3 or TRBV12-4 and TRBJ2-3; 9 bases fit TRBD2. The CDR3 is 15 amino acids. The V and J ends lost 3 bases and 4 bases, in that order; junction bases with no gene match: 5.

This clonotype has only a few counts. This rearrangement joins TRBV27 to TRBJ2-7; 9 bases match TRBD2. This CDR3 spans 13 amino acids. Germline assignment: CDR1 MNHEY and CDR2 SMNVEV (reference sequence). With V trimmed by 3 bases and J by 7 bases, 4 bases remained unmatched. CDR3 residues: CASSFGLAWEQYF. CDR3 bases: TGTGCCAGCAGTTTTGGACTAGCGTGGGAGCAGTACTTC.

The chain joins TRBV7-2 to TRBJ2-6; 10 positions match TRBD1. Germline CDR1 and CDR2: SGHTA and FQGNSA. The V and J ends lost 4 bases and 4 bases, in that order; junction bases with no gene match: 10. The CDR3 has 18 amino acids. The CDR3 nucleotides are TGTGCCAGCAGCTCCACCGGGACAGGGGTGCGCGGGGCCAACGTCCTGACTTTC. Its translation is CASSSTGTGVRGANVLTF.

V is TRBV9 and J is TRBJ2-7, with D possibly matching TRBD1 (5 bases). Trimming removed 0 bases at V and 7 bases at J, with 20 bases between. Per germline, CDR1 SGDLS and CDR2 YYNGEE. The CDR3 is 16 amino acids. Written as DNA, the CDR3 is TGTGCCAGCAGCGTAGGGCAGGGAATTAACCAAGGGGAGCAGTACTTC. As protein: CASSVGQGINQGEQYF.

The CDR3 loop reads CASSFQGQGVDTQYF. The CDR3 coding sequence is TGTGCCAGCAGTTTCCAGGGACAGGGGGTAGATACGCAGTATTTT. V usage is TRBV6-5 and J usage is TRBJ2-3; 11 bases are a match to TRBD1. The germline CDR1 and CDR2 sequences are MNHEY and SVGAGI. CDR3 size: 15 residues. With 4 bases clipped from V and 5 bases from J, the junction kept 5 bases outside the gene matches.

This chain uses TRBV12-3 or TRBV12-4 with TRBJ2-7; a weak D match, TRBD2 (5 bases). The V end was cut by 5 bases, the J end by 2 bases, with 10 bases between. This CDR3 is built from 13 residues. The CDR3 DNA reads TGTGCCAGCAGTGAGGGTTCCCCCTACGAGCAGTACTTC. Protein: CASSEGSPYEQYF.

Only a few counts were recorded for this clonotype. This chain uses TRBV20-1 with TRBJ2-7; a possible D gene is TRBD2 (6 bases). This CDR3 is built from 16 residues. Between the trimmed V and J ends, which lost 2 bases and 0 bases, there was a span of 17 bases. Per the germline V gene, CDR1 is DFQATT and CDR2 is SNEGSKA (reference sequence). CDR3 region: CSARPGGVATSYEQYF. The CDR3 nucleotides read TGCAGTGCTAGACCCGGCGGGGTAGCGACCTCCTACGAGCAGTACTTC.

V usage is TRBV28 and J usage is TRBJ2-1; the D gene is possibly TRBD1 (6 bases). The V gene's germline CDR1 is MDHEN and CDR2 SYDVKM. The CDR3 is 11 residues long. V was pared by 7 bases and J by 11 bases, with 12 bases between. The CDR3 nucleotides read TGTGCCAGCATGAGCGGACAGAAGCAGTTCTTC. This encodes CASMSGQKQFF.

The gene calls are TRBV7-9 and TRBJ2-4; D gene uncertain. The J call may not be correct, given that the DNA end is closer to TRBJ2-7. This CDR3 has 13 amino acids. Germline loops: CDR1 SEHNR, CDR2 FQNEAQ (reference sequence). DNA for the CDR3: TGTGCCAGCAGCAACCGGTCCGCCTACGAGCAGTACTTC. As protein: CASSNRSAYEQYF.

The V and J genes are TRBV29-1 and TRBJ2-7, with D possibly matching TRBD1 (6 bases). The CDR3 is 14 residues long. Per the germline V gene, CDR1 is SQVTM and CDR2 is ANQGSEA. Trimming pared 4 bases from V and 6 bases from J, leaving 19 bases between. The CDR3 here is CSVALRTAGREQYF. In DNA, the CDR3 is TGCAGCGTTGCTCTACGGACAGCCGGACGCGAGCAGTACTTC.

The chain is built from TRBV20-1 and TRBJ2-1, with D perhaps TRBD2 (6 bases). The germline V and J ends were trimmed by 5 bases and 3 bases, with 11 bases remaining between them. The CDR3 length is 13 residues. Germline CDR1 and CDR2: DFQATT and SNEGSKA (reference sequence). The CDR3: CSAPHGGYNEQFF. CDR3 DNA: TGCAGTGCTCCCCACGGGGGCTACAATGAGCAGTTCTTC.

This clonotype has more than one count but fewer than ten. Here the CDR3 reads CASSPSGLAGEQFF. The CDR3 DNA reads TGTGCCAGCAGTCCCTCGGGACTAGCGGGAGAGCAGTTCTTC. The chain recombines TRBV12-3 or TRBV12-4 with TRBJ2-1; 13 nucleotides line up with TRBD2. J lost 10 bases, V lost 5 bases, and 5 bases had no gene match. The CDR3 consists of 14 residues.

V and J are TRBV12-3 or TRBV12-4 and TRBJ1-5, with D unresolved. V was pared by 2 bases and J by 2 bases, with 7 bases between. This CDR3 is 14 amino acids long. The CDR3 spells CASSLYGGNQPQHF. The CDR3 DNA sequence: TGTGCCAGCAGTTTATATGGGGGCAATCAGCCCCAGCATTTT.